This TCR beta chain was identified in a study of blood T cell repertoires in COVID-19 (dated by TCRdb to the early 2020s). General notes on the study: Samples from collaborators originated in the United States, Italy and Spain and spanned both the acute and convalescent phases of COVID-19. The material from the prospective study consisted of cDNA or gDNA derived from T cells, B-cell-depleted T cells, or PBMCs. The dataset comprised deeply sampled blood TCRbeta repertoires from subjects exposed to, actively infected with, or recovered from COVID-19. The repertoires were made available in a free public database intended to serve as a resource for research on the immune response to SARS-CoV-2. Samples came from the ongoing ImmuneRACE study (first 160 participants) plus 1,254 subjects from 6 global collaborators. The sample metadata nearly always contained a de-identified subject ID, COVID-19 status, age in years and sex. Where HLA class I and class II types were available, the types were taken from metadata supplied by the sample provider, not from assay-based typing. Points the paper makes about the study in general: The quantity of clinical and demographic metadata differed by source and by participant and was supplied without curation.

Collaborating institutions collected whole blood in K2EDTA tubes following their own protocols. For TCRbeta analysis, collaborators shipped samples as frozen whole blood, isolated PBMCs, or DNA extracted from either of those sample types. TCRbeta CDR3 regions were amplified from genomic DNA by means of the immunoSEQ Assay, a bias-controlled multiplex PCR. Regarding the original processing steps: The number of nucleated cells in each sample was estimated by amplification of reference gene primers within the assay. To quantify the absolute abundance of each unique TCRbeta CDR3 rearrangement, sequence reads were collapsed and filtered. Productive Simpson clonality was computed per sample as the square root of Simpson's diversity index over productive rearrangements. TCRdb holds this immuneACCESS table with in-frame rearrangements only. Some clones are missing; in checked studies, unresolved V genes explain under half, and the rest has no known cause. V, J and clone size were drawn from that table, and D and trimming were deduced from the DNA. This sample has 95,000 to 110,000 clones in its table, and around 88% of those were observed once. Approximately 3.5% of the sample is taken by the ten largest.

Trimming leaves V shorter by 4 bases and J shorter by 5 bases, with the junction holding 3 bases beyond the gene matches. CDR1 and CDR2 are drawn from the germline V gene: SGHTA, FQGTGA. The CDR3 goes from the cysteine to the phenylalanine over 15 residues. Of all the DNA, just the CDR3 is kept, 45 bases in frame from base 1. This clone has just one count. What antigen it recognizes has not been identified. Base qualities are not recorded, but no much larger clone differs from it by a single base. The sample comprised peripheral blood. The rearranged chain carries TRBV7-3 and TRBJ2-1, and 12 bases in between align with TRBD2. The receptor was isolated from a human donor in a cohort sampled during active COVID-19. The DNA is TGTGCCAGCAGCTCGGGACTAGCGGGTCACAATGAGCAGTTCTTC. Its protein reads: CASSSGLAGHNEQFF.